This T cell receptor (beta chain) was observed in a study of blood T cells in healthy people across ages (dated by TCRdb to between 2014 and 2017). General notes on the study: In model experiments, template switching captured roughly one uniquely barcoded TCR beta cDNA molecule for every two T cells. Donors were grouped into four age groups: young (average roughly 17 years), middle-aged (39), aged (around 66) and long-lived (approximately 78). To avoid experimental bias, donors of different ages were distributed randomly across sequencing lanes. The study measured age-related changes in TCR beta repertoire diversity using deep sequencing normalized with unique cDNA molecular identifiers. For two donors (one aged 18 to 29 and one aged 80 or older), the study analyzed two additional independent replicas of 1 million unique cDNA reads from the same blood draw.

Study-level results and caveats: Donor CMV infection status was unknown, potentially confounding age-related changes in expanded clonotypes. Compared with the aged group, the long-lived group had more naive CD4+ T cells, fewer expanded clones and increased TCR diversity, a pattern suggesting age selection. Since profiling was done on bulk unsorted PBMCs, naive and antigen-experienced compartments could not be conclusively compared. Observed TCR beta diversity correlated strongly with the percentage of naive T cells measured by flow cytometry. Observed TCR beta diversity per million T cells fell roughly linearly with age, and a significant reduction was already apparent by age approximately 40. Total diversity estimates from one million sequenced T cells were considered lower bounds and underestimates.

Donors were 39 systemically healthy Caucasian individuals from Russia aged roughly 6 to 100 years. Approximately 9.3 milliliters of peripheral blood were drawn from each donor into EDTA-treated Vacutainer tubes. PBMCs were isolated by Ficoll-Paque density-gradient centrifugation, with at least 7 million obtained per sample. Total RNA was extracted from PBMCs with Trizol reagent, with at least 5 micrograms obtained per sample. For every donor, an aliquot of PBMCs went through flow cytometry to measure the percentages of naive CD45RAhigh/CD27high T cells. The library was prepared using 5' RACE. TCRdb shows the sequencer as Illumina HiSeq 2500. The second PCR ran for roughly 6 to 11 cycles and used a J-beta primer mix along with a sample-barcoded 5' primer. Each TCR beta cDNA molecule received a unique molecular identifier from a template-switch 5' adaptor carrying 12 random nucleotides. Each sample yielded at least 2.5 million CDR3-containing paired-end reads. First-strand cDNA was synthesized from all RNA with the Mint cDNA synthesis kit, primed by a TRBC-specific oligonucleotide. All cDNA was treated with uracil-DNA glycosylase and then went through a first 18-cycle PCR with the universal primers M1SS and BC2_uni_R. Per the source publication's procedure: For normalization, 1 million high-quality reads were randomly selected from each sample, with every read carrying a distinct molecular identifier. Instead of being binned into consensus sequences, reads that shared molecular identifiers were thrown out. MiTCR, run with a Q25 quality threshold and the strictest error-elimination algorithm, handled CDR3 identification, clonotype clustering and error correction. A nonparametric unseen species model with Euler transformation was used to estimate a lower bound on total TCR beta diversity. Through fastp at Q25 and MiXCR, TCRdb rebuilt clones from the public reads, retaining in-frame beta chains. All rows with the same CDR3 protein become a single entry with the most common DNA and genes. TCRdb's processing, not the study's, gives the V and J calls here. Counted in this sample were 1.5 million to 1.8 million distinct CDR3 sequences; 35% to 45% of them appeared once. Together, the top ten hold 4% of the sample.

On this clonotype: Its recognized antigen is unknown. No much larger clone exists at a distance of one base, and base qualities are not known.

This clonotype was sampled from a woman aged 18 to 35 in good health. The sequencing sample was made of blood.

Here the CDR3 is given as CSGSRDFPGYGYTF. The DNA sequence follows: TGCAGTGGATCCCGGGACTTCCCCGGCTATGGCTACACCTTC. The rearranged segments are TRBV20-1 and TRBJ1-2; TRBD1 is a possible D gene, resting on 5 matching bases. From the germline V gene (reference sequence), CDR1 is DFQATT and CDR2 is SNEGSKA. The V and J ends are trimmed by 7 bases and 4 bases, leaving 19 bases between them. From its cysteine to its phenylalanine, the CDR3 spans 14 amino acids. Only CDR3 DNA remains: 42 bases, in frame from the first base.